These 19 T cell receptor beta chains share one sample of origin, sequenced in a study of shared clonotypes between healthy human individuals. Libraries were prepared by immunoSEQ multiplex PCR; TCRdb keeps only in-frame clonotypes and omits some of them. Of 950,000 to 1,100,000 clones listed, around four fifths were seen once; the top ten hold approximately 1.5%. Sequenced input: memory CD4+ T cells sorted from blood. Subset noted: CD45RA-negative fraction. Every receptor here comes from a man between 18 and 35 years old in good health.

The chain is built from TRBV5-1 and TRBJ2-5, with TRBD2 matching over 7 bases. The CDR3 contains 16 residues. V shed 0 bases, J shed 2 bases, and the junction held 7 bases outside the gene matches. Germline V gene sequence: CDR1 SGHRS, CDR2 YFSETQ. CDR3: CASSLEATSIQETQYF. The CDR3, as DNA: TGCGCCAGCAGCTTGGAAGCGACTAGCATTCAAGAGACCCAGTACTTC.

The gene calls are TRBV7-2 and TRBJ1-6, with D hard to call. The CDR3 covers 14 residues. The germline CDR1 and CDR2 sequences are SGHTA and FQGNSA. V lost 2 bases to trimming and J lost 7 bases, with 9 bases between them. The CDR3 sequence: CASSLFLGNSPLHF. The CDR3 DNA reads TGTGCCAGCAGCTTATTCCTTGGAAATTCACCCCTCCACTTT.

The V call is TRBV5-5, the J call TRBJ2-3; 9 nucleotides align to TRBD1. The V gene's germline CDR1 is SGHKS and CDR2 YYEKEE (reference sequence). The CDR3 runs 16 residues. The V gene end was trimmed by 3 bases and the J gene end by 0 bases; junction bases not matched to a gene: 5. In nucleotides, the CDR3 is TGTGCCAGCAGCTGGGGGACAGGGCTTAGCACAGATACGCAGTATTTT. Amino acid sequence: CASSWGTGLSTDTQYF.

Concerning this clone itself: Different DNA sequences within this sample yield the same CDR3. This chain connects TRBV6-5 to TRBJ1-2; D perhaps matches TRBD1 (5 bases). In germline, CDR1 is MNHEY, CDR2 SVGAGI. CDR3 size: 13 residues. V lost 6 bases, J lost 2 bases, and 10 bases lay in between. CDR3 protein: CASSPGQNYGYTF. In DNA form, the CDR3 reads TGTGCCAGCAGCCCCGGACAAAACTATGGCTACACCTTC.

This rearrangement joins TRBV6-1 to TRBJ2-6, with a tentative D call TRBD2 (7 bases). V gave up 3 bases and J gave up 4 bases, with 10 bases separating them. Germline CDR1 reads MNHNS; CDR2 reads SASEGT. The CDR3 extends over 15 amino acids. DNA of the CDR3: TGTGCCAGCAGTGATCGGGGGGCAGGGGCCAACGTCCTGACTTTC. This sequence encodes CASSDRGAGANVLTF.

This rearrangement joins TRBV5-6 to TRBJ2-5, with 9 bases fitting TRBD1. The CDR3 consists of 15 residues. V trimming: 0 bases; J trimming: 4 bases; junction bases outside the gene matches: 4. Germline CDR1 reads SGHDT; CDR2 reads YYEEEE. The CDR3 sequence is CASSLVTGGTETQYF. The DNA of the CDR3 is TGTGCCAGCAGCTTGGTCACAGGGGGCACAGAGACCCAGTACTTC. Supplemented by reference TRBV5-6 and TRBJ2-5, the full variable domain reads DAGVTQSPTHLIKTRGQQVTLRCSPKSGHDTVSWYQQALGQGPQFIFQYYEEEERQRGNFPDRFSGHQFPNYSSELNVNALLLGDSALYLCASSLVTGGTETQYFGPGTRLLVL.

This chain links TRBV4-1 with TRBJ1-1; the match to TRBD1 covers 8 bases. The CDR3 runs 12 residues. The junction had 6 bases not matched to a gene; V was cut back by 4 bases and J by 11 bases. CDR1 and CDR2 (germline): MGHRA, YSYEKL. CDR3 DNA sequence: TGCGCCAGCAGCCCACGGGACAGGTGGGCTTTCTTT. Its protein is CASSPRDRWAFF.

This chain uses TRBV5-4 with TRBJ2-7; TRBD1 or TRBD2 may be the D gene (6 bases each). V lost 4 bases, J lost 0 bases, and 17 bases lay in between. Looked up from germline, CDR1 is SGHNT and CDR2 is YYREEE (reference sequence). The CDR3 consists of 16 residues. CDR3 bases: TGTGCCAGCAGCCTAGGGGGGACCCTCAGCTCCTACGAGCAGTACTTC. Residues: CASSLGGTLSSYEQYF. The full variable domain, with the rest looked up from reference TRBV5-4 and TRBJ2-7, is ETGVTQSPTHLIKTRGQQVTLRCSSQSGHNTVSWYQQALGQGPQFIFQYYREEENGRGNFPPRFSGLQFPNYSSELNVNALELDDSALYLCASSLGGTLSSYEQYFGPGTRLTVT.

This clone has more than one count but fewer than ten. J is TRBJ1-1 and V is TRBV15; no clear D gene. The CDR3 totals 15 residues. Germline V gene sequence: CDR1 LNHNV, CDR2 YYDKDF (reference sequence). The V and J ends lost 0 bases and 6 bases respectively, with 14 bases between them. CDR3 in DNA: TGTGCCACCAGCAGAGAGGAGAGGAGCGGGGCTGAAGCTTTCTTT. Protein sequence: CATSREERSGAEAFF.

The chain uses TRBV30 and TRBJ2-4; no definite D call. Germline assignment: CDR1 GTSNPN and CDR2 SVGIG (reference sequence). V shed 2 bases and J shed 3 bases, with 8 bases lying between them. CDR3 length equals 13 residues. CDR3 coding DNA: TGTGCCTGGAGTCCCGGATACAAAAACATTCAGTACTTC. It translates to CAWSPGYKNIQYF.

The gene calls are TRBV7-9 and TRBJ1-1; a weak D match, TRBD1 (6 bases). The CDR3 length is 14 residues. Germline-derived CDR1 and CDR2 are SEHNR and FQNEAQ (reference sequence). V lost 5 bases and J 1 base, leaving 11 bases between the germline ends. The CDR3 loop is CASSELQGNTEAFF. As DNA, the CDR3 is TGTGCCAGCAGCGAGCTACAGGGGAACACTGAAGCTTTCTTT.

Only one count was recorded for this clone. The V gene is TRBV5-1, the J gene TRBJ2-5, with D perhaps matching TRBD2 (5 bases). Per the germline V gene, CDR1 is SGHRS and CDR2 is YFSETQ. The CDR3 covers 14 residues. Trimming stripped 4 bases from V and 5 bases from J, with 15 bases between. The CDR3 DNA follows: TGCGCCAGCAGCCCCCCGGGGTTTGTCGAGACCCAGTACTTC. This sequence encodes CASSPPGFVETQYF.

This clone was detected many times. The CDR3 reads CSVLLAGAYNEQFF. Here the CDR3 DNA reads TGCAGCGTCTTACTAGCGGGGGCCTACAATGAGCAGTTCTTC. The chain combines TRBV29-1 with TRBJ2-1, with 11 positions matching TRBD2. Germline V CDR1 and CDR2: SQVTM, ANQGSEA. Losses at the gene ends were 6 bases for V and 2 bases for J; bases not matched to a gene: 3. The CDR3 spans 14 residues.

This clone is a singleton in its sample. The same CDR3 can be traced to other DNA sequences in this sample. CDR3 protein: CASSVGFNEQFF. The CDR3 DNA reads TGTGCCAGCAGCGTCGGTTTCAATGAGCAGTTCTTC. This chain uses TRBV9 with TRBJ2-1; D uncertain. Germline V gene lookup returns CDR1 SGDLS and CDR2 YYNGEE. V was clipped by 2 bases and J by 6 bases, with 6 bases between them. The CDR3 has 12 residues.

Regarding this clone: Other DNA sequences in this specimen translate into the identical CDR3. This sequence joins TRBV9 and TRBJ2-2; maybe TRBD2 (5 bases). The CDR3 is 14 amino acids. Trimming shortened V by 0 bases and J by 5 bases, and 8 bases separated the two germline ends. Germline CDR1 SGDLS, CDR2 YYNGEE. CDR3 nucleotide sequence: TGTGCCAGCAGCGTAGGAGAGGGAACCGGGGAGCTGTTTTTT. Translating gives CASSVGEGTGELFF.

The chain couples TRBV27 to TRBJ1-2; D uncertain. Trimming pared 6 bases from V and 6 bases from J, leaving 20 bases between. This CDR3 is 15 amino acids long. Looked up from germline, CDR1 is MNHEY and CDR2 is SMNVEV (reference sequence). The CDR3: CASSMGLGRGNGYTF. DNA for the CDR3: TGTGCCAGCAGCATGGGTCTCGGCCGCGGCAATGGCTACACCTTC.

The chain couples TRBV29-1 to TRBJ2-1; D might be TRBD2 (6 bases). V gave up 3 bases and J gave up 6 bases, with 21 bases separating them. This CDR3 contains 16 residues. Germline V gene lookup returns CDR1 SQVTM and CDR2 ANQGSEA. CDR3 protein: CSVERLLAVSLNEQFF. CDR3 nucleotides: TGCAGCGTTGAGAGACTCTTAGCGGTCAGCCTCAATGAGCAGTTCTTC.

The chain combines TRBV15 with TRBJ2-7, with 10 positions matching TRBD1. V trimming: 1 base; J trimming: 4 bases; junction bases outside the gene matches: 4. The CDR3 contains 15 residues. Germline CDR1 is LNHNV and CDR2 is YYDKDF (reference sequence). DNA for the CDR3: TGTGCCACCAGCAGAGGAGGACAGGGGGTGTACGAGCAGTACTTC. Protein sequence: CATSRGGQGVYEQYF.

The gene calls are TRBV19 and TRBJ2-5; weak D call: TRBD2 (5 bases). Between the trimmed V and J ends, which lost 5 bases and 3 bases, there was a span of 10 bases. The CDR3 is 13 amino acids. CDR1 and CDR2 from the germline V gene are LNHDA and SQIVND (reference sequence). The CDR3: CASSLREEETQYF. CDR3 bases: TGTGCCAGTAGTTTGAGGGAAGAAGAGACCCAGTACTTC. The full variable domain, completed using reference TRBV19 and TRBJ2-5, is DGGITQSPKYLFRKEGQNVTLSCEQNLNHDAMYWYRQDPGQGLRLIYYSQIVNDFQKGDIAEGYSVSREKKESFPLTVTSAQKNPTAFYLCASSLREEETQYFGPGTRLLVL.